The 4 T cell receptor beta chains listed next were all sequenced from one sample in a study of cytomegalovirus exposure and HLA in healthy donors. Primers: 60 Vbeta forward and 13 Jbeta reverse. The table came from immunoSEQ multiplex PCR; TCRdb's copy has only in-frame clones and leaves some out. The sample holds under 130,000 clones, 60% to 85% seen once. Material: PBMCs. These receptors came from a male donor in good health and CMV-seronegative.

This clone came up once. The CDR3, as DNA: TGCGCCAGCAGTGACTTCGGGACAGCCTACGAGCAGTACTTC. As protein: CASSDFGTAYEQYF. The chain joins TRBV10-2 to TRBJ2-7, with 7 bases that match TRBD1. V trimming: 3 bases; J trimming: 2 bases; junction bases outside the gene matches: 4. Germline lookup yields CDR1 WSHSY and CDR2 SAAADI. This CDR3 is built from 14 residues.

In DNA form, the CDR3 reads TGTGCCAGCAGCCGGACTTATGGGGAGACCCAGTACTTC. Translated, it gives CASSRTYGETQYF. The chain combines TRBV7-2 with TRBJ2-5; tentative D call: TRBD2 (5 bases). Germline loops: CDR1 SGHTA, CDR2 FQGNSA. Trimming left V 5 bases short and J 5 bases short, with 12 bases between. CDR3 length equals 13 residues.

This clone was picked up a small number of times. The chain is built from TRBV2 and TRBJ1-2; 12 positions agree with TRBD1. The V gene end was trimmed by 2 bases and the J gene end by 5 bases; junction bases not matched to a gene: 15. The germline CDR1 and CDR2 sequences are SNHLY and FYNNEI. The CDR3 extends over 19 amino acids. The CDR3 sequence: CASSENSGQGARVAYGYTF. In DNA, the CDR3 is TGTGCCAGCAGTGAAAATTCGGGACAGGGGGCGCGGGTGGCGTATGGCTACACCTTC.

The rearrangement joins TRBV5-4 to TRBJ1-1; 8 nucleotides agree with TRBD1. Germline loops: CDR1 SGHNT, CDR2 YYREEE (reference sequence). With V trimmed by 5 bases and J by 1 base, 7 bases remained unmatched. The CDR3 extends over 15 amino acids. The CDR3 DNA follows: TGTGCCAGCAGTACGGGACAGGCGCGGAACACTGAAGCTTTCTTT. It translates to CASSTGQARNTEAFF.